This entry lists 12 T cell receptor beta chains sequenced from one sample in a study of T cells in Graves' hyperthyroidism and ophthalmopathy (dated by TCRdb to the late 2010s). The library was produced with multiplex PCR. Sequenced on an Illumina HiSeq 2000. Amplification of TCR beta CDR3 regions was carried out from RNA transcripts. The first round of RT-PCR for the TCR CDR3 was performed with the HTBI primer set and the Qiagen OneStep RT-PCR kit. Using fastp at Q25 and MiXCR, TCRdb reprocessed the public reads and kept productive beta chains. Entries that share a CDR3 protein sequence are merged under the most common genes and DNA. This sample is represented by about 500,000 distinct CDR3 sequences; approximately 16% of them were singletons. The biggest ten clones account for about 18% of the sample. Sequencing was carried out using blood. These receptors were taken from a young woman with Graves' hyperthyroidism.

The sample holds many counts of this clonotype. The chain combines TRBV6-1 with TRBJ1-4; 10 bases map to TRBD1. The V gene end was trimmed by 5 bases and the J gene end by 8 bases; junction bases not matched to a gene: 8. Germline CDR1 reads MNHNS; CDR2 reads SASEGT. The CDR3 is made up of 15 amino acids. The CDR3 region is CASSRRDRGTEKLFF. The CDR3 DNA is TGTGCCAGCAGTCGACGGGACAGGGGTACAGAAAAACTGTTTTTT.

This chain joins TRBV7-8 and TRBJ2-3; 7 nucleotides line up with TRBD2. Germline-derived CDR1 and CDR2 are SGHVS and FQNEAQ. The CDR3 spans 14 residues. V was clipped by 3 bases and J by 6 bases; unmatched bases: 6. CDR3 DNA: TGTGCCAGCAGCTTCAGACTAGCAAGGGATACGCAGTATTTT. It yields the protein CASSFRLARDTQYF. The full variable domain, completed using reference TRBV7-8 and TRBJ2-3, is GAGVSQSPRYKVAKRGQDVALRCDPISGHVSLFWYQQALGQGPEFLTYFQNEAQLDKSGLPSDRFFAERPEGSVSTLKIQRTQQEDSAVYLCASSFRLARDTQYFGPGTRLTVL.

This clonotype has a count of ten or more. The rearrangement joins TRBV7-2 to TRBJ2-3; D remains unclear. V lost 0 bases to trimming and J lost 6 bases, with 10 bases between them. CDR3 size: 14 residues. Germline V gene data show CDR1 as SGHTA and CDR2 as FQGNSA. CDR3 in DNA: TGTGCCAGCAGCTTAGCGGCTCGCTTTGATACGCAGTATTTT. It codes for CASSLAARFDTQYF.

This clonotype was recorded a few times. The V call is TRBV6-1, the J call TRBJ1-1; 9 bases agree with TRBD1. Trimming cost V 6 bases and J 6 bases; bases outside gene matches: 11. CDR1 MNHNS and CDR2 SASEGT come from the germline V gene. The CDR3 consists of 15 residues. CDR3 bases: TGTGCCAGCAGGACAGGGGGAGATAATAACGCTGAAGCTTTCTTT. Its protein product is CASRTGGDNNAEAFF.

The genes are TRBV19 and TRBJ2-3; 7 positions match TRBD1. Germline V gives CDR1 LNHDA, CDR2 SQIVND (reference sequence). Trimming took 5 bases from V and 6 from J; bases not matched to a gene: 2. The CDR3 length is 12 residues. CDR3 sequence reads: CASSAQGDTQYF. Here the CDR3 DNA reads TGTGCCAGTAGTGCACAGGGGGATACGCAGTATTTT.

This clonotype was counted between two and nine times. The rearrangement uses TRBV7-9 and TRBJ1-2; 7 bases fit TRBD1. This CDR3 spans 17 amino acids. V dropped 5 bases and J dropped 2; count of bases not matched to a gene: 14. From germline, CDR1 is SEHNR and CDR2 FQNEAQ (reference sequence). DNA for the CDR3: TGTGCCAGCAGCCCGCCTGGGACAGCACACCTAAACTATGGCTACACCTTC. It translates to CASSPPGTAHLNYGYTF. The full variable domain, completed using reference TRBV7-9 and TRBJ1-2, is DTGVSQNPRHKITKRGQNVTFRCDPISEHNRLYWYRQTLGQGPEFLTYFQNEAQLEKSRLLSDRFSAERPKGSFSTLEIQRTEQGDSAMYLCASSPPGTAHLNYGYTFGSGTRLTVV.

This clonotype showed up many times. The rearrangement joins TRBV11-2 to TRBJ2-3; D remains ambiguous. Trimming removed 5 bases at V and 2 bases at J, with 11 bases between. Germline V CDR1 and CDR2: SGHAT, FQNNGV. This CDR3 region has 14 residues. CDR3 in DNA: TGTGCCAGCAGCATGAGCGAGAACACAGATACGCAGTATTTT. Protein product: CASSMSENTDTQYF.

The J gene is TRBJ1-5, the V gene TRBV24-1; D may be TRBD1 (5 bases). The CDR3 extends over 16 amino acids. CDR1 KGHDR and CDR2 SFDVKD come from the germline V gene. V gave up 3 bases and J gave up 8 bases, with 19 bases separating them. CDR3 DNA sequence: TGTGCCACCAGTGATGGGGGGGGATCCTGGGATAAGCCCCAGCATTTT. Translated, it gives CATSDGGGSWDKPQHF.

This clonotype was observed a few times. The chain has TRBV10-1 and TRBJ1-5; 8 positions match TRBD1. V gave up 6 bases and J gave up 0 bases; unmatched junction bases: 4. Germline CDR1 is WNHNN and CDR2 is SYGVQD (reference sequence). This CDR3 spans 15 amino acids. The CDR3 nucleotides read TGCGCCAGCAGGGCGGGACAGGATAGCAATCAGCCCCAGCATTTT. It encodes CASRAGQDSNQPQHF.

With respect to this clonotype: With a much larger clone just one base away, this may be a read error. V and J are TRBV20-1 and TRBJ2-5; 15 bases fit TRBD2. Trimming took 6 bases from V and 7 from J; bases not matched to a gene: 12. This CDR3 contains 16 residues. CDR1 is DFQATT, CDR2 SNEGSKA, per germline (reference sequence). CDR3 in DNA: TGCAGTGCGGAAGCACCGGGACTAGCGGGAGGAGGGACCCAGTACTTC. Protein product: CSAEAPGLAGGGTQYF.

The chain carries TRBV2 and TRBJ1-5, with D possibly TRBD1 on 5 matching bases. Germline CDR1 is SNHLY and CDR2 is FYNNEI. V was trimmed by 4 bases and J by 4 bases, leaving 14 bases between them. The CDR3 has 15 amino acids. The CDR3 DNA is TGTGCCAGCAGTGTAGGCAGGGAGTTTAATCAGCCCCAGCATTTT. This gives the protein CASSVGREFNQPQHF. Combining the CDR3 with reference TRBV2 and TRBJ1-5 gives the whole variable domain EPEVTQTPSHQVTQMGQEVILRCVPISNHLYFYWYRQILGQKVEFLVSFYNNEISEKSEIFDDQFSVERPDGSNFTLKIRSTKLEDSAMYFCASSVGREFNQPQHFGDGTRLSIL.

The chain couples TRBV19 to TRBJ2-5, with 9 bases lining up with TRBD2. The J segment lost 5 bases and the V segment lost 8 bases, leaving 9 bases of the junction unmatched. The germline CDR1 and CDR2 sequences are LNHDA and SQIVND (reference sequence). The CDR3 consists of 14 residues. The CDR3 region has the DNA TGTGCCAGTTCGTTCCAAGCGGGAGGTGAGACCCAGTACTTC. Translation: CASSFQAGGETQYF.